Below are 19 T cell receptor beta chains sequenced from a single sample in a study of blood T cells in healthy people across ages. Sample-barcoded 5' priming and a J-beta primer mix drove a second PCR of roughly 7 to 11 cycles. MiXCR, applied by TCRdb to the 5' RACE reads, yields one record per CDR3 protein. The data contain approximately 960,000 distinct CDR3 sequences, under 35% of them singletons. In addition, the sample was reused for a study of T cells of mothers and their children.

Sample: blood. The receptors here all came from a woman aged 40 to 49 in good health.

In its sample, this clonotype was seen many times. The chain has TRBV7-2 and TRBJ1-1; TRBD1 matches 8 bases. The CDR3 is 15 residues long. Germline V lookup: CDR1 SGHTA, CDR2 FQGNSA. V dropped 5 bases and J dropped 4; count of bases not matched to a gene: 9. The CDR3 here is CASSPGDRRTTEAFF. The CDR3 region has the DNA TGTGCCAGCAGCCCTGGGGACAGGAGGACCACTGAAGCTTTCTTT.

J is TRBJ1-2 and V is TRBV7-9, with D perhaps TRBD1 (5 bases). CDR1 and CDR2 (germline): SEHNR, FQNEAQ (reference sequence). V lost 4 bases and J lost 6, with 12 bases in between. CDR3 length: 13 residues. The CDR3 nucleotides are TGTGCCAGCAGCTCGAGGACACCCGATGGCTACACCTTC. Translation: CASSSRTPDGYTF.

Many counts were recorded for this clonotype. The DNA of the CDR3 is TGCAGTGCTAGAAGGATCAGGGGAGGCAACGAGCAGTACTTC. Its protein is CSARRIRGGNEQYF. This rearrangement joins TRBV20-1 to TRBJ2-7; tentatively, D is TRBD1 or TRBD2 (6 bases each). In germline, CDR1 is DFQATT, CDR2 SNEGSKA (reference sequence). The length of the CDR3 is 14 residues. Trimming removed 2 bases from V and 5 bases from J, with 16 bases in between.

The chain has TRBV11-2 and TRBJ2-1; possibly TRBD1 for D (6 bases). The CDR3 runs to 15 residues. V gave up 1 base and J gave up 7 bases, with 14 bases separating them. Per germline, CDR1 SGHAT and CDR2 FQNNGV. CDR3 loop: CASSLAVGGMNEQFF. CDR3 nucleotides: TGTGCCAGCAGCTTAGCCGTTGGGGGCATGAATGAGCAGTTCTTC.

This clonotype was picked up one time. V usage is TRBV29-1 and J usage is TRBJ2-1, with D possibly TRBD2 on 5 matching bases. Matching the DNA end better, TRBJ2-7 makes the J call doubtful. Germline lookup yields CDR1 SQVTM and CDR2 ANQGSEA. The CDR3 is 15 amino acids. CDR3 nucleotide sequence: TGCAGCGTTGATCGTCAGCGGAGCTCCTACAATGAGCAGTACTTC. This encodes CSVDRQRSSYNEQYF.

This clonotype was seen repeatedly, ten times or more. The chain is built from TRBV12-3 or TRBV12-4 and TRBJ2-7; 9 nucleotides match TRBD1. The CDR3 has 14 amino acids. The J segment lost 5 bases and the V segment lost 5 bases, leaving 7 bases of the junction unmatched. CDR3 in amino acids: CASSRDREWDEQYF. Here the CDR3 DNA reads TGTGCCAGCAGTCGGGACAGGGAATGGGACGAGCAGTACTTC.

With regard to this clonotype: This may stem from a read error, because a much larger clone lies one nucleotide away. This chain connects TRBV5-1 to TRBJ2-5; D might be TRBD1 (5 bases). The germline V gene has CDR1 SGHRS and CDR2 YFSETQ. CDR3 length equals 14 residues. V was shortened by 0 bases and J by 1 base, with 7 bases between the two germline ends. CDR3 region: CASSLDRIQETQYF. The CDR3 DNA is TGCGCCAGCAGCTTGGACAGGATCCAAGAGACCCAGTACTTC.

There are many counts of this clonotype. V is TRBV6-6 and J is TRBJ2-7; 7 nucleotides match TRBD1. This CDR3 spans 15 amino acids. Germline loops: CDR1 MNHNY, CDR2 SVGAGI (reference sequence). V lost 6 bases, J lost 0 bases, and 8 bases stayed unmatched. The CDR3 is CASSPGQENSYEQYF. The CDR3 coding sequence is TGTGCCAGCAGCCCCGGACAGGAAAACTCCTACGAGCAGTACTTC.

V is TRBV29-1 and J is TRBJ1-2; weak D call: TRBD1 (5 bases). The V and J ends lost 1 base and 4 bases respectively, with 19 bases between them. This CDR3 contains 16 residues. Per germline, CDR1 SQVTM and CDR2 ANQGSEA. The CDR3 sequence is CSVEGGELAGSYGYTF. For the CDR3, the DNA is TGCAGCGTTGAAGGGGGGGAGTTGGCAGGGTCCTATGGCTACACCTTC. The full variable domain, completed using reference TRBV29-1 and TRBJ1-2, is SAVISQKPSRDICQRGTSLTIQCQVDSQVTMMFWYRQQPGQSLTLIATANQGSEATYESGFVIDKFPISRPNLTFSTLTVSNMSPEDSSIYLCSVEGGELAGSYGYTFGSGTRLTVV.

The chain combines TRBV5-1 with TRBJ1-1; possibly TRBD1 for D (6 bases). Germline loops: CDR1 SGHRS, CDR2 YFSETQ. V was trimmed by 0 bases and J by 4 bases, leaving 10 bases between them. The CDR3 consists of 14 residues. The CDR3 here is CASSLDQGSTEAFF. CDR3 DNA sequence: TGCGCCAGCAGCTTGGATCAGGGGTCCACTGAAGCTTTCTTT.

This rearrangement joins TRBV5-6 to TRBJ2-4; perhaps TRBD1 as D (5 bases). The CDR3 runs to 16 residues. V lost 0 bases and J lost 0, with 10 bases in between. The germline V gene has CDR1 SGHDT and CDR2 YYEEEE. The CDR3 bases are TGTGCCAGCAGCTTGGCCCAGGGCAAAGCCAAAAACATTCAGTACTTC. Amino acids: CASSLAQGKAKNIQYF.

V gene TRBV20-1 combines with J gene TRBJ2-3; 10 nucleotides line up with TRBD2. This CDR3 region has 14 residues. V dropped 5 bases and J dropped 2; count of bases not matched to a gene: 4. CDR1 DFQATT and CDR2 SNEGSKA come from the germline V gene (reference sequence). The CDR3 spells CSARAGGITDTQYF. The DNA of the CDR3 is TGCAGTGCTCGAGCGGGGGGGATCACAGATACGCAGTATTTT.

A remark on this clonotype: One end of the junction varies from germline; a read error may be responsible. This chain links TRBV5-1 with TRBJ1-4, with D perhaps matching TRBD1 (6 bases). The CDR3 has 15 amino acids. Looked up from germline, CDR1 is SGHRS and CDR2 is YFSETQ. CDR3 region: CANSLVGGLNEKLFF. CDR3 coding DNA: TGCGCCAACAGCTTGGTGGGGGGCCTAAACGAAAAACTGTTTTTT.

This clonotype was detected only a few times. This chain connects TRBV7-9 to TRBJ2-1, with D perhaps TRBD1 or TRBD2 (6 bases each). CDR1 and CDR2 from the germline V gene are SEHNR and FQNEAQ (reference sequence). This CDR3 is built from 15 residues. With 5 bases removed from V and 2 bases from J, the gap between germline ends came to 13 bases. The CDR3 region has the DNA TGTGCCAGCAGCCTCCCGGGGGCAGCCTACAATGAGCAGTTCTTC. It yields the protein CASSLPGAAYNEQFF.

V usage is TRBV28 and J usage is TRBJ1-1, with 7 bases matching TRBD1. The germline V gene has CDR1 MDHEN and CDR2 SYDVKM. The CDR3 covers 15 residues. V lost 6 bases to trimming and J lost 0 bases; unmatched junction nucleotides: 7. This CDR3 is CASRRTGIMNTEAFF. The CDR3, as DNA: TGTGCCAGCAGGCGGACAGGCATTATGAACACTGAAGCTTTCTTT.

This sequence joins TRBV11-2 and TRBJ2-3, with TRBD1 as a possible D gene (6 bases). There are 13 residues in the CDR3. The V end lost 6 bases, the J end lost 6 bases, and 13 bases lay between the germline ends. In germline, CDR1 is SGHAT, CDR2 FQNNGV. The CDR3 loop is CASSTRGEDTQYF. CDR3 DNA sequence: TGTGCCAGCAGTACCAGGGGTGAGGATACGCAGTATTTT.

V usage is TRBV4-1 and J usage is TRBJ2-3; 7 bases are shared with TRBD2. Per germline, CDR1 MGHRA and CDR2 YSYEKL. This CDR3 has 13 amino acids. V was clipped by 8 bases and J by 2 bases; unmatched bases: 4. This CDR3 reads CASLAGDTDTQYF. The DNA of the CDR3 is TGCGCCAGCTTAGCGGGTGACACAGATACGCAGTATTTT.

As for this clonotype: This sequence may be a read error, since a much larger clone differs from it by one base. The V call is TRBV28, the J call TRBJ2-4, with D perhaps matching TRBD2 (6 bases). The J call may not be correct, given that the DNA end is closer to TRBJ2-7. This CDR3 is built from 16 residues. Germline CDR1 is MDHEN and CDR2 is SYDVKM. The CDR3 DNA is TGTGCCAGCGGTCAAGGGACGGGACTGAGAGAATACGAGCAGTACTTC. It translates to CASGQGTGLREYEQYF.

The V gene is TRBV7-3, the J gene TRBJ1-6; D gene unclear. Trimming took 5 bases from V and 6 from J, leaving 8 bases between them. The CDR3 loop spans 13 amino acids. Germline CDR1 SGHTA, CDR2 FQGTGA. The CDR3 loop reads CASSDRGNSPLHF. CDR3 DNA sequence: TGTGCCAGCAGCGACCGGGGTAATTCACCCCTCCACTTT.